One T cell receptor beta chain is described in this entry. Synthesis of cDNA used 5'RACE (with 10-nucleotide random UMIs). TCRdb called the 5' RACE reads again in MiXCR, with one record for every CDR3 protein. The table includes 90,000 to 150,000 distinct CDR3 sequences, roughly 3.2% detected once. The data originate from a study of neurological immune-mediated disorders. Study overall: A relapsing-remitting course was seen in about 90% of the roughly 35 multiple sclerosis patients and a secondary progressive course in 3.

This CDR3 contains 15 residues. Germline V gives CDR1 DFQATT, CDR2 SNEGSKA (reference sequence). V was shortened by 3 bases and J by 0 bases, with 12 bases between the two germline ends. The TCR was taken from a woman under 40 with multiple sclerosis. The sample taken for sequencing was PBMCs. This chain uses TRBV20-1 with TRBJ1-3; unclear D gene. The CDR3 loop is CSASRQKGSGNTIYF. Here the CDR3 DNA reads TGCAGTGCTAGCCGGCAGAAGGGCTCTGGAAACACCATATATTTT.